Each of the 23 T cell receptor beta chains below was sequenced from the same sample in a study of T cell repertoires in cytomegalovirus infection. A single record per CDR3 protein comes from TCRdb applying MiXCR to the reads. The table shows about half a million distinct CDR3 sequences, with roughly 42% occurring only once. No antigen is known for these receptors. The sequences come from cultured PBMCs, collected from culture after CMV antigen stimulation. All receptors come from a human donor in good health (CMV status not recorded). Some clones in this sample may be carry-over from other donors' samples.

The V call is TRBV4-3, the J call TRBJ2-1; perhaps TRBD2 as D (6 bases). The CDR3 has 16 amino acids. Trimming cost V 4 bases and J 8 bases, with 21 bases left between them. Per the germline V gene, CDR1 is LGHNA and CDR2 is YSLEER. The CDR3 bases are TGCGCCAGCAGCCGGTCGGGACTGGGGAGATGGGATGAGCAGTTCTTC. It specifies CASSRSGLGRWDEQFF.

This chain links TRBV7-9 with TRBJ1-5; 7 bases agree with TRBD1. The CDR3 is 13 residues long. V was clipped by 5 bases and J by 5 bases; unmatched bases: 3. Germline assignment: CDR1 SEHNR and CDR2 FQNEAQ (reference sequence). CDR3 in amino acids: CASSPGGDQPQHF. CDR3 DNA: TGTGCCAGCAGCCCAGGGGGGGATCAGCCCCAGCATTTT.

The chain has TRBV28 and TRBJ1-5, with 7 bases identical to TRBD1. The CDR3 has 15 residues. The germline gives CDR1 MDHEN, CDR2 SYDVKM. Germline trimming cut 6 bases from V and 3 bases from J; bases unmatched to any gene: 8. CDR3 region: CASSPGTAYNQPQHF. CDR3 DNA: TGTGCCAGCAGCCCCGGGACAGCTTACAATCAGCCCCAGCATTTT. Together with reference TRBV28 and TRBJ1-5, the CDR3 gives the full variable domain: DVKVTQSSRYLVKRTGEKVFLECVQDMDHENMFWYRQDPGLGLRLIYFSYDVKMKEKGDIPEGYSVSREKKERFSLILESASTNQTSMYLCASSPGTAYNQPQHFGDGTRLSIL.

The chain has TRBV5-1 and TRBJ1-1; 9 bases agree with TRBD1. The CDR3 sequence is 17 residues long. Unmatched junction bases numbered 11, after V lost 4 bases and J lost 1 base. Germline lookup yields CDR1 SGHRS and CDR2 YFSETQ. The CDR3 DNA is TGCGCCAGCAGCGTAACCGGGACAGGGATAGGGAACACTGAAGCTTTCTTT. It is translated as CASSVTGTGIGNTEAFF.

This chain joins TRBV12-5 and TRBJ2-3, with no clear D. V was pared by 6 bases and J by 5 bases, with 6 bases between. The germline CDR1 and CDR2 sequences are LGHNT and FRNRAP. This CDR3 has 11 amino acids. The CDR3: CASGVRDTQYF. The CDR3 DNA reads TGTGCTAGTGGGGTTCGAGATACGCAGTATTTT.

The chain carries TRBV12-3 or TRBV12-4 and TRBJ2-2, with 8 bases lining up with TRBD2. The ends lost 6 bases at V and 6 bases at J; junction bases unmatched: 12. The CDR3 has 16 residues. CDR3 sequence reads: CASSPQAAGAAGELFF. CDR3 bases: TGTGCCAGCAGCCCGCAGGCAGCGGGAGCCGCCGGGGAGCTGTTTTTT.

This clonotype appeared a few times. The chain links TRBV7-2 to TRBJ1-1, with D uncertain. This CDR3 has 14 amino acids. V was trimmed by 5 bases and J by 3 bases, leaving 13 bases between them. Germline V lookup: CDR1 SGHTA, CDR2 FQGNSA. The CDR3 coding sequence is TGTGCCAGCAGCGCTGTCCCGGGTTACACTGAAGCTTTCTTT. Translated: CASSAVPGYTEAFF.

This clonotype appeared a few times. The chain has TRBV12-3 or TRBV12-4 and TRBJ1-1, with D uncertain. The CDR3 is 13 residues long. V shed 5 bases and J shed 12 bases, with 19 bases lying between them. CDR3 nucleotide sequence: TGTGCCAGCAGTCAGACGACAACCCGTGTAACTTTCTTT. Protein product: CASSQTTTRVTFF.

In this sample, this clonotype turned up a few times. The V call is TRBV13, the J call TRBJ2-5; 9 bases match TRBD1. The germline CDR1 and CDR2 sequences are PRHDT and FYEKMQ (reference sequence). CDR3 length: 17 residues. V was pared by 3 bases and J by 5 bases, with 13 bases of the junction left unmatched. The CDR3 region is CASSFLGTGIRGETQYF. The CDR3 coding sequence is TGTGCCAGCAGCTTCCTCGGGACAGGGATTCGCGGGGAGACCCAGTACTTC.

This clonotype occurred many times. The chain links TRBV7-8 to TRBJ2-7; TRBD2 agrees at 16 bases. The CDR3 covers 17 residues. Per the germline V gene, CDR1 is SGHVS and CDR2 is FQNEAQ. V was pared by 4 bases and J by 3 bases, with 6 bases of the junction left unmatched. This chain's CDR3 is CASSSGTSGRALYEQYF. The CDR3 region has the DNA TGTGCCAGCAGCTCAGGGACTAGCGGGAGGGCCCTCTACGAGCAGTACTTC.

The chain links TRBV4-1 to TRBJ2-3; 13 nucleotides match TRBD2. Losses at the gene ends were 4 bases for V and 4 bases for J; bases not matched to a gene: 8. The germline gives CDR1 MGHRA, CDR2 YSYEKL. This CDR3 region has 17 residues. The CDR3 region is CASSPRGLAGTPDTQYF. In DNA, the CDR3 is TGCGCCAGCAGCCCTCGGGGACTAGCGGGGACTCCAGATACGCAGTATTTT.

The V gene is TRBV7-2, the J gene TRBJ2-1; D remains ambiguous. This CDR3 has 13 residues. Germline loops: CDR1 SGHTA, CDR2 FQGNSA. Trimming removed 2 bases at V and 5 bases at J, with 7 bases between. The CDR3 reads CASSLTTNNEQFF. CDR3 DNA sequence: TGTGCCAGCAGCTTAACTACCAACAATGAGCAGTTCTTC.

The rearrangement joins TRBV20-1 to TRBJ1-5, with D maybe TRBD1 (5 bases). In germline, CDR1 is DFQATT, CDR2 SNEGSKA (reference sequence). The CDR3 runs to 11 residues. Trimming left V 6 bases short and J 6 bases short, with 9 bases between. CDR3 protein: CSAQEGQPQHF. DNA of the CDR3: TGCAGTGCACAGGAGGGTCAGCCCCAGCATTTT.

The chain carries TRBV7-3 and TRBJ1-1, with 10 bases fitting TRBD1. After removal of 5 bases from V and 0 bases from J, the junction contained 9 bases not matched to a gene. The CDR3 has 17 residues. Germline V gene data show CDR1 as SGHTA and CDR2 as FQGTGA. The CDR3 DNA follows: TGTGCCAGCAGCCCGGGACAGGGGCTTTTGGTGAACACTGAAGCTTTCTTT. This sequence encodes CASSPGQGLLVNTEAFF.

The chain couples TRBV28 to TRBJ2-1; 9 nucleotides match TRBD2. Germline V gene data show CDR1 as MDHEN and CDR2 as SYDVKM. Trimming cost V 7 bases and J 4 bases; bases outside gene matches: 8. There are 15 residues in the CDR3. The CDR3 bases are TGTGCCAGCATCCCCGGGACTAGCATATACAATGAGCAGTTCTTC. Its translation: CASIPGTSIYNEQFF.

The V call is TRBV7-2, the J call TRBJ2-2; 11 bases map to TRBD1. J was trimmed by 7 bases and V by 1 base; bases with no gene match: 8. The CDR3 has 17 residues. Germline CDR1 reads SGHTA; CDR2 reads FQGNSA. Here the CDR3 DNA reads TGTGCCAGCAGCTTAGACTCATGGACAGGGGGCAACGGGGAGCTGTTTTTT. As protein: CASSLDSWTGGNGELFF.

The chain joins TRBV20-1 to TRBJ2-1; 8 nucleotides agree with TRBD2. J lost 6 bases, V lost 1 base, and 8 bases had no gene match. The germline V gene has CDR1 DFQATT and CDR2 SNEGSKA (reference sequence). There are 15 residues in the CDR3. The CDR3 here is CSARGPAGVINEQFF. The CDR3 bases are TGCAGTGCTAGAGGACCAGCGGGAGTAATCAATGAGCAGTTCTTC.

This clonotype was counted between two and nine times. The rearrangement uses TRBV11-3 and TRBJ2-1; D possibly corresponds to TRBD2 (5 bases). CDR3 length: 14 residues. V dropped 0 bases and J dropped 6 bases, with 9 bases sitting between them. Germline lookup yields CDR1 SGHNT and CDR2 YENEEA. The CDR3 nucleotides read TGTGCCAGCAGCTTAGAGGCTAGCACCAATGAGCAGTTCTTC. Amino acids: CASSLEASTNEQFF.

The rearrangement links TRBV5-4 to TRBJ2-1; 11 nucleotides align to TRBD2. Germline V CDR1 and CDR2: SGHNT, YYREEE (reference sequence). J gave up 7 bases and V 4 bases, and 10 bases lay outside the gene matches. CDR3 length equals 16 residues. The CDR3 protein is CASSLPRLAGGNEQFF. The CDR3 DNA is TGTGCCAGCAGCCTACCGAGGCTAGCGGGAGGTAATGAGCAGTTCTTC.

This chain joins TRBV19 and TRBJ1-3; D not certain. Germline CDR1 reads LNHDA; CDR2 reads SQIVND (reference sequence). Trimming left V 4 bases short and J 0 bases short, with 7 bases between. The CDR3 is made up of 14 amino acids. The CDR3: CASSSAASGNTIYF. The CDR3 nucleotides read TGTGCCAGTAGTAGCGCTGCCTCTGGAAACACCATATATTTT.

This clonotype was seen a handful of times. The genes are TRBV11-2 and TRBJ1-1; D unresolved. The CDR3 runs 14 residues. Germline loops: CDR1 SGHAT, CDR2 FQNNGV. The ends were cut back, 3 bases at V and 5 bases at J, with 13 bases in the middle. CDR3 bases: TGTGCCAGCAGCTTTGATCCGGGCTATACTGAAGCTTTCTTT. This sequence encodes CASSFDPGYTEAFF.

The J gene is TRBJ2-1, the V gene TRBV7-2; 8 bases agree with TRBD1. V lost 4 bases to trimming and J lost 10 bases; unmatched junction nucleotides: 3. CDR3 length equals 12 residues. The germline gives CDR1 SGHTA, CDR2 FQGNSA. The CDR3 loop is CASSSSGGEQFF. For the CDR3, the DNA is TGTGCCAGCAGCTCATCAGGGGGCGAGCAGTTCTTC. Full variable domain (remainder filled in from reference TRBV7-2 and TRBJ2-1): GAGVSQSPSNKVTEKGKDVELRCDPISGHTALYWYRQSLGQGLEFLIYFQGNSAPDKSGLPSDRFSAERTGGSVSTLTIQRTQQEDSAVYLCASSSSGGEQFFGPGTRLTVL.

This clonotype came up a few times. The chain uses TRBV25-1 and TRBJ2-5; D gene ambiguous. The CDR3 contains 15 residues. Per germline, CDR1 MGHDK and CDR2 SYGVNS. V was clipped by 1 base and J by 2 bases, with 11 bases between them. This CDR3 reads CASSEWVYKQETQYF. In nucleotides, the CDR3 is TGTGCCAGCAGTGAATGGGTCTATAAACAAGAGACCCAGTACTTC.